A selection of T cell receptor beta chains follows, all from one sample in a study of blood T cell repertoires in COVID-19. Assay: immunoSEQ multiplex PCR; the TCRdb copy retains only in-frame clones and omits some. Of 250,000 to 300,000 clones in the sample, 91% were seen once. Input material: PBMCs or T cells enriched from blood (not recorded which). These TCRs come from a human donor in a cohort exposed to, infected with or recovered from COVID-19 (not recorded which). The donor label of this sample is uncertain. CDR3s include the opening cysteine and the closing phenylalanine or tryptophan. D genes are given only for firm matches. Clone size appears in some rows only: once, few, many, or a class for an expanded clone.

d_call clone_size j_call v_call cdr3_nt cdr3_aa
NA NA TRBJ1-1 TRBV4-2 TGTGCCAGCAGCCAAGATCTGACAGGGAACACTGAAGCTTTCTTT CASSQDLTGNTEAFF
TRBD1 NA TRBJ2-7 TRBV19 TGTGCCAGTAGTATTGGACAGGGGCCCAACGAGCAGTACTTC CASSIGQGPNEQYF
NA few TRBJ1-4 TRBV18 TGTGCCAGCTCAACGACAGGCGGGCGCGCTGAAAAACTGTTTTTT CASSTTGGRAEKLFF
TRBD1 many TRBJ1-6 TRBV27 TGTGCCAGCAGTTTTTCGACAGGGGTAGGATCACCCCTCCACTTT CASSFSTGVGSPLHF
NA NA TRBJ1-1 TRBV9 TGTGCCAGCAGCTCTATCTACAGCACTGAAGCTTTCTTT CASSSIYSTEAFF
NA few TRBJ1-5 TRBV7-8 TGTGCCAGCAGCTTAGGGTCAGGGTCGCTCAATTATCAGCCCCAGCATTTT CASSLGSGSLNYQPQHF
NA NA TRBJ2-5 TRBV4-1 TGCGCCAGCAGCCAAGAAGGACTCCTGTACCAAGAGACCCAGTACTTC CASSQEGLLYQETQYF
NA NA TRBJ2-7 TRBV30 TGTGCCTGGAGTGGTGGAGGGCAACCCTACGAGCAGTACTTC CAWSGGGQPYEQYF
TRBD1 NA TRBJ1-2 TRBV5-4 TGTGCCAGCAGCCTGGGACAGGGGGCCGTCTATGGCTACACCTTC CASSLGQGAVYGYTF
NA NA TRBJ1-3 TRBV9 TGTGCCAGCAGCGTAGGTGGGGGCGGAAACACCATATATTTT CASSVGGGGNTIYF
NA NA TRBJ1-1 TRBV6-5 TGTGCCAGCAGTTACTCGGTACAGCCGAACACTGAAGCTTTCTTT CASSYSVQPNTEAFF